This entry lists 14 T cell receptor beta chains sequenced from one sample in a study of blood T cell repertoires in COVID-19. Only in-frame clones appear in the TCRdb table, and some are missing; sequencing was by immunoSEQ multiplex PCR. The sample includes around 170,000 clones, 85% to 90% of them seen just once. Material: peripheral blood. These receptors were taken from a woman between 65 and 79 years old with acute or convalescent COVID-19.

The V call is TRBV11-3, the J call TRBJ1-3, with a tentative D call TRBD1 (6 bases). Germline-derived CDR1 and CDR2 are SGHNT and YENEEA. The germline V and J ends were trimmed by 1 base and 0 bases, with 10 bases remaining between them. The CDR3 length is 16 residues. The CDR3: CASSLGQAHSGNTIYF. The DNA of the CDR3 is TGTGCCAGCAGCTTAGGACAGGCACACTCTGGAAACACCATATATTTT. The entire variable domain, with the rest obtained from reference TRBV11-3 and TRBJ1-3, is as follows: EAGVVQSPRYKIIEKKQPVAFWCNPISGHNTLYWYLQNLGQGPELLIRYENEEAVDDSQLPKDRFSAERLKGVDSTLKIQPAELGDSAVYLCASSLGQAHSGNTIYFGEGSWLTVV.

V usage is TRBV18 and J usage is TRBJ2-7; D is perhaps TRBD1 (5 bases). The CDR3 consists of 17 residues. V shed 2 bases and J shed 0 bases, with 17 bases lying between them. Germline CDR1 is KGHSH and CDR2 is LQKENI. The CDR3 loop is CASSPFIARGSSYEQYF. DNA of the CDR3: TGTGCCAGCTCACCATTTATCGCTAGGGGTTCCTCCTACGAGCAGTACTTC.

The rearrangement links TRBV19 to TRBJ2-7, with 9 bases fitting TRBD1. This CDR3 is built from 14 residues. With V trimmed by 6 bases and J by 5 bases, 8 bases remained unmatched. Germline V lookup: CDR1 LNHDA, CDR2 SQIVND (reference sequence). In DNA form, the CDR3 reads TGTGCCAGTAGCCTGGGACAGGGCTTCCACGAGCAGTACTTC. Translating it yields CASSLGQGFHEQYF.

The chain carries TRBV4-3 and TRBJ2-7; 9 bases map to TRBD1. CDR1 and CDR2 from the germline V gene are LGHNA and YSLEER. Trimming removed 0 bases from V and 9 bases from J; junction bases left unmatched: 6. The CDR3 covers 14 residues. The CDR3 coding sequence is TGCGCCAGCAGCCAAGATCGCGACAGGGGGACGCAGTACTTC. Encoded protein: CASSQDRDRGTQYF.

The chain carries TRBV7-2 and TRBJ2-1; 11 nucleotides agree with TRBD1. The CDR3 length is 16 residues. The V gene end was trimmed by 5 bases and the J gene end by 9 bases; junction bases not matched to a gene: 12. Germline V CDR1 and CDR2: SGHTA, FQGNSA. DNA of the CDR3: TGTGCCAGCAGCACGGTCGGGACAGGGGGAAATGTTGAGCAGTTCTTC. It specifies CASSTVGTGGNVEQFF.

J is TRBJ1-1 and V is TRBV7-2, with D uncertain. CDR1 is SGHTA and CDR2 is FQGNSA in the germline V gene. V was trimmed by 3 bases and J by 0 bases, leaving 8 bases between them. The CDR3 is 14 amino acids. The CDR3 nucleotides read TGTGCCAGCAGCTTCAGTAACATGAACACTGAAGCTTTCTTT. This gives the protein CASSFSNMNTEAFF.

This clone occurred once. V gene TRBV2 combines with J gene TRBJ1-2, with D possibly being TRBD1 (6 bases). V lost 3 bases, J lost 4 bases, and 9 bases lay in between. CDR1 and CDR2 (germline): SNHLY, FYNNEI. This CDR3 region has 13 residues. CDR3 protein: CASSEGRGYGYTF. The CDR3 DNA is TGTGCCAGCAGTGAGGGCAGGGGCTATGGCTACACCTTC.

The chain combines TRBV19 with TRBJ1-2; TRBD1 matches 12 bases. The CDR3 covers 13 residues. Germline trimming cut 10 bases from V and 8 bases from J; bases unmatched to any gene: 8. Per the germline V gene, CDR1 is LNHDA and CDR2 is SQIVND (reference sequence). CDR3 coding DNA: TGTGCCACTTCGGGACAGGGGGCTTGGGGCTACACCTTC. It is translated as CATSGQGAWGYTF.

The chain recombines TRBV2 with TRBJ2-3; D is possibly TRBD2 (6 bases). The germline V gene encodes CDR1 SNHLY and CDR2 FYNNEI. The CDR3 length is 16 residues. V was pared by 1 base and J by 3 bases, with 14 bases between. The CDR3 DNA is TGTGCCAGCAGTGAAGTCGGAGGGATTGAGACAGATACGCAGTATTTT. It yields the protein CASSEVGGIETDTQYF.

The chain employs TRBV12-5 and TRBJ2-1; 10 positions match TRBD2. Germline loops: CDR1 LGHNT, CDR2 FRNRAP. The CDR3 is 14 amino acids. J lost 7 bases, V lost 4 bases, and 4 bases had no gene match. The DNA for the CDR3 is TGTGCTAGTGGTTCTAGCGGGAGCCCGAATGAGCAGTTCTTC. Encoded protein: CASGSSGSPNEQFF.

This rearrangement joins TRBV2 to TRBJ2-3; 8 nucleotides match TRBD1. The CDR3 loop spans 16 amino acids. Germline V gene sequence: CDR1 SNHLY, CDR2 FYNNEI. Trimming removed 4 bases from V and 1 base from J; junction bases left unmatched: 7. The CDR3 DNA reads TGTGCCAGCAGTGCGGACAGGGCCCTTCGCACAGATACGCAGTATTTT. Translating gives CASSADRALRTDTQYF.

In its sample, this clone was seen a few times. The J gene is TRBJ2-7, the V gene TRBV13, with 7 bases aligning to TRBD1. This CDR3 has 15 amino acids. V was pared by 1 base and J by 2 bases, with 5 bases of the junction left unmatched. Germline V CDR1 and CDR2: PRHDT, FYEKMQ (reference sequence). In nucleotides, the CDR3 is TGTGCCAGCAGCTTAGAGGGGGCGAACCCCTACGAGCAGTACTTC. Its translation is CASSLEGANPYEQYF.

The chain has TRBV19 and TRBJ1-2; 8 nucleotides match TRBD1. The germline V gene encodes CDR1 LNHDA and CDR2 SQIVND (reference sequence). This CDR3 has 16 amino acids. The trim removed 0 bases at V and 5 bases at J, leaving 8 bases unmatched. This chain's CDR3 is CASSIDRGRSLYGYTF. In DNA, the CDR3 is TGTGCCAGTAGTATAGACAGGGGGCGAAGTTTGTATGGCTACACCTTC.

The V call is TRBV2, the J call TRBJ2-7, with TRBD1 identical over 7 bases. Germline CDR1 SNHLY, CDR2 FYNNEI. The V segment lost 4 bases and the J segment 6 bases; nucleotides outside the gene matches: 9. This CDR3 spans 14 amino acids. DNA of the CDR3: TGTGCCAGCAGTGTTGACAGGGCGAACTCCGAGCAGTACTTC. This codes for CASSVDRANSEQYF.